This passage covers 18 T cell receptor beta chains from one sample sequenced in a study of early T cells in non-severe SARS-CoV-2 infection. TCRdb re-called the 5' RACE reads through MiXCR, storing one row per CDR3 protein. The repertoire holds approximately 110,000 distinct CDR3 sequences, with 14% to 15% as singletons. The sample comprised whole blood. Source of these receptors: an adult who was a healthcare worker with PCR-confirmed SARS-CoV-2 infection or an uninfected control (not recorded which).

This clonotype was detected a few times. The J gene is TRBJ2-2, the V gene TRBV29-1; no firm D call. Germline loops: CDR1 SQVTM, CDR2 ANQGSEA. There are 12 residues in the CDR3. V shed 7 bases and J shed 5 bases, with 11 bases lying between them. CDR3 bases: TGCAGCGGCCGGTGGGGAACCGGGGAGCTGTTTTTT. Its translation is CSGRWGTGELFF.

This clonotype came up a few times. DNA of the CDR3: TGCAGTGCTACAACCGGGACAGGGGCCTACGAGCAGTACTTC. Encoded protein: CSATTGTGAYEQYF. This chain connects TRBV20-1 to TRBJ2-7; 10 bases fit TRBD1. The germline V gene encodes CDR1 DFQATT and CDR2 SNEGSKA (reference sequence). The V gene end was trimmed by 4 bases and the J gene end by 2 bases; junction bases not matched to a gene: 5. The CDR3 sequence is 14 residues long.

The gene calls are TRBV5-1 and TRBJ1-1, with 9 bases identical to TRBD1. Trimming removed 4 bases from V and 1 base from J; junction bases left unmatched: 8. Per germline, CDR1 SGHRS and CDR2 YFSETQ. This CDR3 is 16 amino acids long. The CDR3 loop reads CASSTSRDRENTEAFF. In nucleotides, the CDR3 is TGCGCCAGCAGCACAAGCCGGGACAGGGAGAACACTGAAGCTTTCTTT.

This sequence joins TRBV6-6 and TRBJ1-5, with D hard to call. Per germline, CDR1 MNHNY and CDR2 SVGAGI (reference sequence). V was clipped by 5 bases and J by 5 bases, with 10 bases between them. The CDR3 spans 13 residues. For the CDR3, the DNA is TGTGCCAGCAGTAACGGAGTTTATCAGCCCCAGCATTTT. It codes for CASSNGVYQPQHF.

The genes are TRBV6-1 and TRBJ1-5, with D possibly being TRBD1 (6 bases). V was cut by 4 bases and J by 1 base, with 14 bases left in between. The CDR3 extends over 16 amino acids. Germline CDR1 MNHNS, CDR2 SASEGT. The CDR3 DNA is TGTGCCAGCAGTGGTAACAGGGCGGGAAGCAATCAGCCCCAGCATTTT. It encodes CASSGNRAGSNQPQHF.

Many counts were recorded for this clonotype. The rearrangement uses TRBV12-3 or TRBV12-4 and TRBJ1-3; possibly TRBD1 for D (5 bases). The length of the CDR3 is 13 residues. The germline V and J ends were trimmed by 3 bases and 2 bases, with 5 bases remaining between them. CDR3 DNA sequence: TGTGCCAGCAGTTTGGGGGCTGGAAACACCATATATTTT. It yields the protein CASSLGAGNTIYF.

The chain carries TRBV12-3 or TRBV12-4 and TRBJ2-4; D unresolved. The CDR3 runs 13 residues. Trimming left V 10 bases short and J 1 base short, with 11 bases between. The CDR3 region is CATRLGAKNIQYF. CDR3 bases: TGTGCCACCCGGTTAGGGGCCAAAAACATTCAGTACTTC.

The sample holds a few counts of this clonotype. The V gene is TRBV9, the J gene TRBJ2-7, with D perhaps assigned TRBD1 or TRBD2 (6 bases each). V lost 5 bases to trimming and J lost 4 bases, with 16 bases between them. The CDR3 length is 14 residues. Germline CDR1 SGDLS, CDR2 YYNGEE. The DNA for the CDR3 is TGTGCCAGCAGTATCGACACGGGGGCTTACGAGCAGTACTTC. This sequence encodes CASSIDTGAYEQYF.

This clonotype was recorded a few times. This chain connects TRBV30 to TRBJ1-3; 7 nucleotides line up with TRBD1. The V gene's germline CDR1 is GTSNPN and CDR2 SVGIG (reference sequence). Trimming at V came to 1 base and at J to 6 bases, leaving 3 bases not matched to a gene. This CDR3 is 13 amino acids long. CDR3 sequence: CAWSGDRPNTIYF. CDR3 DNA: TGTGCCTGGAGTGGGGACAGACCAAACACCATATATTTT.

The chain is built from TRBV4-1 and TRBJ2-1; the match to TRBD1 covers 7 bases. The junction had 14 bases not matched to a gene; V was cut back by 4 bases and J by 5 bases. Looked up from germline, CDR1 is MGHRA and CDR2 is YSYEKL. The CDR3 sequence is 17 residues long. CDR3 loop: CASSLISLGTVNNEQFF. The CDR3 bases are TGCGCCAGCAGCCTAATTAGCCTGGGGACAGTTAACAATGAGCAGTTCTTC.

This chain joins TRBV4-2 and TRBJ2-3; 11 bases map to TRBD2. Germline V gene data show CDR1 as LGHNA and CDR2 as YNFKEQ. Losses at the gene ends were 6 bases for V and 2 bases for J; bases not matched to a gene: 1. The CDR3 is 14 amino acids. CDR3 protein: CASSSGGVTDTQYF. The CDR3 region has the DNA TGTGCCAGCAGTAGCGGGGGGGTCACAGATACGCAGTATTTT.

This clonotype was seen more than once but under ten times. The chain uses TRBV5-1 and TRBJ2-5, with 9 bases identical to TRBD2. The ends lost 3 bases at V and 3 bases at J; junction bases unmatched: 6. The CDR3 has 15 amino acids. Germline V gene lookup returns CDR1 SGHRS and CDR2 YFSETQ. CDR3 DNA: TGCGCCAGCAGCTCCGGGACTAGCTGGAAAGAGACCCAGTACTTC. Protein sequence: CASSSGTSWKETQYF. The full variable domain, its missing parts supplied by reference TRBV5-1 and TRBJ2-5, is KAGVTQTPRYLIKTRGQQVTLSCSPISGHRSVSWYQQTPGQGLQFLFEYFSETQRNKGNFPGRFSGRQFSNSRSEMNVSTLELGDSALYLCASSSGTSWKETQYFGPGTRLLVL.

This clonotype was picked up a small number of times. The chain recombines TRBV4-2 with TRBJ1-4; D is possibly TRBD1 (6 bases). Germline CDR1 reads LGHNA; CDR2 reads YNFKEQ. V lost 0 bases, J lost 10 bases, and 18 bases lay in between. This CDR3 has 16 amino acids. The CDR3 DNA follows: TGTGCCAGCAGCCAAGAACAGGGTGCACCCCCAGGAAAACTGTTTTTT. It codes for CASSQEQGAPPGKLFF.

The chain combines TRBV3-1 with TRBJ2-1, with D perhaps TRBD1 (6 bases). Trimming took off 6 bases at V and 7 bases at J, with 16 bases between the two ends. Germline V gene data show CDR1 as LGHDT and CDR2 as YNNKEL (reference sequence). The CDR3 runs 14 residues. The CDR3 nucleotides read TGTGCCAGCAGACCCACCAATACAGGGAATGAGCAGTTCTTC. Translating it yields CASRPTNTGNEQFF.

The DNA of the CDR3 is TGTGCTAGTGGTTGGGCAGGGCGGAACACTGAAGCTTTCTTT. It yields the protein CASGWAGRNTEAFF. The chain carries TRBV12-5 and TRBJ1-1, with D tentatively TRBD1 (5 bases). Germline V gene data show CDR1 as LGHNT and CDR2 as FRNRAP. The CDR3 is made up of 14 amino acids. Trimming pared 4 bases from V and 1 base from J, leaving 10 bases between.

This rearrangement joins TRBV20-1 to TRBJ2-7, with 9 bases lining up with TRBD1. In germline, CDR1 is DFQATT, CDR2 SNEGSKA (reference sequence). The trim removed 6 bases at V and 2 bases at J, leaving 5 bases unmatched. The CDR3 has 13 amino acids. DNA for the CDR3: TGCAGTGCGCAGGGACAGGGAACCTACGAGCAGTACTTC. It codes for CSAQGQGTYEQYF.

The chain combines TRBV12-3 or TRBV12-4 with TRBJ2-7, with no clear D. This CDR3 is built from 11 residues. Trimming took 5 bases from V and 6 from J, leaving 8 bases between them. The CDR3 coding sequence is TGTGCCAGCAGTCCGGACGTCGAGCAGTACTTC. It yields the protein CASSPDVEQYF.

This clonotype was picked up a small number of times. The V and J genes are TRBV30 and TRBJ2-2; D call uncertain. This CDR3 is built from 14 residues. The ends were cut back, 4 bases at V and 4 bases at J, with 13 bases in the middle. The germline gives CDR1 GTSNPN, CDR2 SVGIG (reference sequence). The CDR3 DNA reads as TGTGCCTGGATAAAGGTTGGATCCACCGGGGAGCTGTTTTTT. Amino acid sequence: CAWIKVGSTGELFF.